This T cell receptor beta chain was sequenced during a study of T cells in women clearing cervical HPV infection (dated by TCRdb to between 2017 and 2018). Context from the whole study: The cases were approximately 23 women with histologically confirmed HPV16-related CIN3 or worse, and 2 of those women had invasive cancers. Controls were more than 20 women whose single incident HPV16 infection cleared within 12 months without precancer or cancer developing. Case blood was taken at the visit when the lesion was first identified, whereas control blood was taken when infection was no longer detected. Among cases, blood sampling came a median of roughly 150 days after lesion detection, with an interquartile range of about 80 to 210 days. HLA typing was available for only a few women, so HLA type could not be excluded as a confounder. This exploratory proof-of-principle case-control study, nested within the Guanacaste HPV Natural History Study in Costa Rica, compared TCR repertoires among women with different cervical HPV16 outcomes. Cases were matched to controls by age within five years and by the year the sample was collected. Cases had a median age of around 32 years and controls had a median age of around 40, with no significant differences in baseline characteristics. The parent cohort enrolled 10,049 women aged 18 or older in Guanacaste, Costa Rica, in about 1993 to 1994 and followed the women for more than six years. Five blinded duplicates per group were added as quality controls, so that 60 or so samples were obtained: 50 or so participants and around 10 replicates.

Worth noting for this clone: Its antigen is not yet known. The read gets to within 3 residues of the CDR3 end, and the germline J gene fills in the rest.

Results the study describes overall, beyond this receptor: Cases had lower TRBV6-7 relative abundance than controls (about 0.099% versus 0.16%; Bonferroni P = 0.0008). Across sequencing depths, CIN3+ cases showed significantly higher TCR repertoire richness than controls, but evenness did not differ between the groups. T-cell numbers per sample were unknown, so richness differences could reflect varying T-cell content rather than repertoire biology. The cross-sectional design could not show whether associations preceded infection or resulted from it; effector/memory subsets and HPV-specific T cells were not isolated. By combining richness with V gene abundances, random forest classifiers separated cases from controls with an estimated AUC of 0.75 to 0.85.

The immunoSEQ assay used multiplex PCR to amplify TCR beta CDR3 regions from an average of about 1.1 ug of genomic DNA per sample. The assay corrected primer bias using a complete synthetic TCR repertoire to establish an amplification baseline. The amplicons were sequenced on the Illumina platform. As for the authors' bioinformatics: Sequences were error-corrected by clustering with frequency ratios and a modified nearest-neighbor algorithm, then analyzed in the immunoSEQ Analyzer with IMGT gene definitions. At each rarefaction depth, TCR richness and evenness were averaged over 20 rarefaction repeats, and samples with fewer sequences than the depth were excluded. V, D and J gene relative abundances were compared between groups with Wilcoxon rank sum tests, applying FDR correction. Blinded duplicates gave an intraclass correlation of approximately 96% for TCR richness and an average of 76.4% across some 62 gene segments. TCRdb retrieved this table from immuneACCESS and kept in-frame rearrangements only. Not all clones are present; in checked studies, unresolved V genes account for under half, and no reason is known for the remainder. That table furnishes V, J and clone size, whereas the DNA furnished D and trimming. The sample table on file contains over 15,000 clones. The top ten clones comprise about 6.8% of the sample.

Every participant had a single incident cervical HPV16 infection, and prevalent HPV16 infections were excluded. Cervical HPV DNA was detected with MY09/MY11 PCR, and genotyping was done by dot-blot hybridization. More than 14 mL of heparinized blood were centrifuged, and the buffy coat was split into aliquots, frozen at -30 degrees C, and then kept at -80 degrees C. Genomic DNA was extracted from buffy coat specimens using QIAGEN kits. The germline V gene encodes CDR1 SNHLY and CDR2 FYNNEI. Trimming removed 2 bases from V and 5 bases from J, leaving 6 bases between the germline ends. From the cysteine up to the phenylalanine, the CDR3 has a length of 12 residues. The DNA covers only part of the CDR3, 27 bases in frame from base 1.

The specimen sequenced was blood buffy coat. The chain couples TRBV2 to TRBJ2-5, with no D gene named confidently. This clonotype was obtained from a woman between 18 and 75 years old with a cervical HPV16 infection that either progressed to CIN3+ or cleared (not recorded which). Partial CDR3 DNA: TGTGCCAGCAGTGAAAGCCCGGAGACC. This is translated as CASSESPET. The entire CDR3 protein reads CASSESPETQYF.